The TCR beta chain under discussion was sequenced for a study of beta chain features in type 1 diabetes. Looking at the study overall: Patients and healthy donors were similar in age, gender and cell yields. Taken together, all samples contributed around 100 million examined sorted cells. General study points: A moderate, significant TCRB CDR3 shortening appeared in type 1 diabetes across four CD4+ subsets.

Blood was collected once per donor into heparin, averaging about 116 mL. Sorted populations all exceeded 95% purity. Germline V lookup: CDR1 SGHTA, CDR2 FQGNSA. The CDR3 is 17 amino acids. V trimming: 0 bases; J trimming: 3 bases; junction bases outside the gene matches: 6. This clone was recorded a few times. The target antigen is unknown. Reverse transcription of all isolated RNA meant that expressed TCRB transcripts were sequenced. TCRdb's table, derived via immunoSEQ multiplex PCR, lists solely in-frame clones and lacks some. The sample carries a few hundred thousand clones, over 11% recorded once. The chain is built from TRBV7-2 and TRBJ2-1; 9 bases line up with TRBD2. The TCR was taken from a man under 40 with type 1 diabetes. Specimen: naive CD4+ T cells from blood. The CDR3 region has the DNA TGTGCCAGCAGCTTAGCGCTCGCGGGAGGGTTCTACAATGAGCAGTTCTTC. It specifies CASSLALAGGFYNEQFF. The full variable domain, rest sourced from reference TRBV7-2 and TRBJ2-1, is GAGVSQSPSNKVTEKGKDVELRCDPISGHTALYWYRQSLGQGLEFLIYFQGNSAPDKSGLPSDRFSAERTGGSVSTLTIQRTQQEDSAVYLCASSLALAGGFYNEQFFGPGTRLTVL.